Given below is one T cell receptor beta chain in context. Trimming took 4 bases from V and 1 from J; bases not matched to a gene: 8. There are 18 residues in the CDR3. CDR1 and CDR2 (germline): LGHDT, YNNKEL (reference sequence). The data were taken from a study of blood T cell repertoires in COVID-19. Measured with immunoSEQ multiplex PCR; TCRdb has only the in-frame clones, and not every one. In the table there are 150,000 to 200,000 clones, about 90% of which are singletons. Sequencing input: peripheral blood. The clonotype originates from a man aged 55-75 years with acute or convalescent COVID-19. The V call is TRBV3-1 (or the pseudogene TRBV3-2), the J call TRBJ2-3; TRBD2 agrees at 13 bases. As DNA, the CDR3 is TGTGCCAGCAGCCCCCCCCGGGGACTAGCGGGGCGCACAGATACGCAGTATTTT. This encodes CASSPPRGLAGRTDTQYF.